One and the same sample provided the 13 T cell receptor beta chains below, sequenced in a study of PD-L1 blockade in urothelial cancer. Time point described: peripheral blood 6 weeks after treatment start. Produced via immunoSEQ multiplex PCR; TCRdb's table is partial and in-frame only. Of some 40,000 clones listed, about 89% are singletons. The sequences come from PBMCs, collected around atezolizumab (anti-PD-L1) treatment. These receptors originate from a man between 65 and 85 years old with urothelial cancer.

This clone was detected once. The rearrangement joins TRBV21-1 to TRBJ2-3; the table's D call, TRBD2, was not checked against the DNA. TRBV21-1 represents a pseudogene. This CDR3 comprises 18 residues. The CDR3 DNA sequence: TGTGCCAGCAGCGCAACCGGTCGGGGACTAGCGGGAGGAGATACGCAGTATTTT. Amino acids: CASSATGRGLAGGDTQYF.

V usage is TRBV10-2 and J usage is TRBJ1-2, with D tentatively TRBD1 (5 bases). V dropped 5 bases and J dropped 6 bases, with 37 bases sitting between them. The germline CDR1 and CDR2 sequences are WSHSY and SAAADI. The CDR3 has 21 residues. The CDR3 nucleotides are TGCGCCAGCAGTCCTAACCCACAGGACCTCGCGCAACTACGGCAGAAGGATGGCTACACCTTC. The encoded protein is CASSPNPQDLAQLRQKDGYTF.

The gene calls are TRBV6-6 and TRBJ1-2; D uncertain. Germline CDR1 MNHNY, CDR2 SVGAGI (reference sequence). This CDR3 has 15 residues. Trimming cost V 2 bases and J 2 bases, with 12 bases left between them. The CDR3 loop is CASSYTGAPNYGYTF. In DNA, the CDR3 is TGTGCCAGCAGTTACACCGGAGCACCCAACTATGGCTACACCTTC.

The gene calls are TRBV6-1 and TRBJ2-3; D unclear. The CDR3 totals 15 residues. Germline-derived CDR1 and CDR2 are MNHNS and SASEGT. Deletions cut 2 bases from V and 0 bases from J, with 9 bases between. This chain's CDR3 is CASSEFPRSTDTQYF. DNA of the CDR3: TGTGCCAGCAGTGAATTTCCCAGAAGCACAGATACGCAGTATTTT.

The chain carries TRBV5-1 and TRBJ2-5; the match to TRBD1 covers 9 bases. CDR3 size: 16 residues. J lost 1 base, V lost 4 bases, and 8 bases had no gene match. The germline V gene encodes CDR1 SGHRS and CDR2 YFSETQ. DNA of the CDR3: TGCGCCAGCAGCCCGGGGACAGGGAAGGGCCAAGAGACCCAGTACTTC. As protein: CASSPGTGKGQETQYF.

J is TRBJ2-1 and V is TRBV7-3, with 8 bases identical to TRBD2. In germline, CDR1 is SGHTA, CDR2 FQGTGA. The ends lost 5 bases at V and 9 bases at J; junction bases unmatched: 15. CDR3 size: 16 residues. The CDR3 loop is CASSRPSGRVLGEQFF. DNA of the CDR3: TGTGCCAGCAGCCGCCCGAGCGGGAGAGTTTTGGGTGAGCAGTTCTTC. The variable domain in full, with the rest retrieved from reference TRBV7-3 and TRBJ2-1, is GAGVSQTPSNKVTEKGKYVELRCDPISGHTALYWYRQSLGQGPEFLIYFQGTGAADDSGLPNDRFFAVRPEGSVSTLKIQRTERGDSAVYLCASSRPSGRVLGEQFFGPGTRLTVL.

The V gene is TRBV11-2, the J gene TRBJ2-7; D gene ambiguous. The CDR3 runs to 12 residues. Germline values: CDR1 SGHAT, CDR2 FQNNGV. The germline V and J ends were trimmed by 1 base and 3 bases, with 4 bases remaining between them. Here the CDR3 DNA reads TGTGCCAGCAGCTTAGTCGGCTACGAGCAGTACTTC. Translating gives CASSLVGYEQYF.

CDR3 DNA: TGTGCCAGCAGCACTAAGGGGCGGAATCTGCATCCCCCTAATCAGCCCCAGCATTTT. Translated, it gives CASSTKGRNLHPPNQPQHF. The chain uses TRBV7-6 and TRBJ1-5, with a possible D match to TRBD1 (5 bases). Trimming left V 5 bases short and J 4 bases short, with 27 bases between. Per the germline V gene, CDR1 is SGHVS and CDR2 is FNYEAQ. The CDR3 loop spans 19 amino acids.

The genes are TRBV2 and TRBJ1-3, with unresolved D. Deletions cut 1 base from V and 0 bases from J, with 7 bases between. This CDR3 spans 15 amino acids. Germline V gene sequence: CDR1 SNHLY, CDR2 FYNNEI. This CDR3 reads CASSEERGSGNTIYF. CDR3 DNA sequence: TGTGCCAGCAGTGAAGAGAGAGGCTCTGGAAACACCATATATTTT.

The CDR3 loop is CASSSPGGRCTYEQYF. The DNA for the CDR3 is TGTGCCAGCAGCTCGCCCGGCGGGAGGTGTACCTACGAGCAGTACTTC. The chain carries TRBV12-1 and TRBJ2-7; TRBD2 is the table's D call, not checked against the DNA. TRBV12-1 is recorded as a pseudogene. CDR3 length equals 16 residues.

The chain combines TRBV9 with TRBJ2-3; the D is unclear. The V and J ends lost 0 bases and 1 base respectively, with 3 bases between them. The CDR3 runs 13 residues. CDR1 is SGDLS, CDR2 YYNGEE, per germline. Here the CDR3 DNA reads TGTGCCAGCAGCGTAGGAGGCACAGATACGCAGTATTTT. As protein: CASSVGGTDTQYF. The variable domain in full, completed from reference TRBV9 and TRBJ2-3, reads DSGVTQTPKHLITATGQRVTLRCSPRSGDLSVYWYQQSLDQGLQFLIQYYNGEERAKGNILERFSAQQFPDLHSELNLSSLELGDSALYFCASSVGGTDTQYFGPGTRLTVL.

This clone was detected a few times. The V gene is TRBV27, the J gene TRBJ2-1; possible D gene TRBD2, 6 bases. Trimming left V 8 bases short and J 9 bases short, with 20 bases between. There are 14 residues in the CDR3. Looked up from germline, CDR1 is MNHEY and CDR2 is SMNVEV (reference sequence). For the CDR3, the DNA is TGTGCCAGCGGCATTCTCGGACTAAGCCCTGAGCAGTTCTTC. Its protein product is CASGILGLSPEQFF.

This chain connects TRBV10-2 to TRBJ2-7; TRBD2 matches 11 bases. After removal of 6 bases from V and 3 bases from J, the junction contained 1 base not matched to a gene. There are 13 residues in the CDR3. Germline V CDR1 and CDR2: WSHSY, SAAADI. This CDR3 is CASRTSGSYEQYF. In nucleotides, the CDR3 is TGCGCCAGCAGAACTAGCGGGAGCTACGAGCAGTACTTC.